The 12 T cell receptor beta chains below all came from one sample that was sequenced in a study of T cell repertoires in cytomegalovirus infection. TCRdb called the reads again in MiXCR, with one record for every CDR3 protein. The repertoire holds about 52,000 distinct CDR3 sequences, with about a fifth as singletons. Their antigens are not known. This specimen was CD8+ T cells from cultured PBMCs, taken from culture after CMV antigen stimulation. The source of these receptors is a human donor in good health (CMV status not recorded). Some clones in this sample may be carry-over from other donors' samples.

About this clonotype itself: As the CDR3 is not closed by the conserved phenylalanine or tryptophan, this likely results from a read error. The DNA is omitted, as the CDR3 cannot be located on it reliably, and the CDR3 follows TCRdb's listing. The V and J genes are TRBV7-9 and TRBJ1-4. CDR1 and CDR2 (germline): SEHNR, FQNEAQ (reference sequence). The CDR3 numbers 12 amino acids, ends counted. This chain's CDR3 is CASSLVAGNQYL.

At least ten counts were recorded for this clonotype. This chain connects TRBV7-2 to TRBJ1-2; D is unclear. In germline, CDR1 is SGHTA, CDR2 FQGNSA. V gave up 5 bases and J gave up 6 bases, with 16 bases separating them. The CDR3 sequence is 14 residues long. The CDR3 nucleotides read TGTGCCAGCAGCCTCAATTCCCTCCTTGATGGCTACACCTTC. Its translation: CASSLNSLLDGYTF.

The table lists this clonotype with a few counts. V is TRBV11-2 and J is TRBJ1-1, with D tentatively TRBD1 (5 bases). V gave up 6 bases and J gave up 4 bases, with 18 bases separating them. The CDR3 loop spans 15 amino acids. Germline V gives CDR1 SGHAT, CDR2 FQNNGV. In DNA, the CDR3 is TGTGCCAGCAGGCGATCGCAGGGTATAATCACTGAAGCTTTCTTT. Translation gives CASRRSQGIITEAFF. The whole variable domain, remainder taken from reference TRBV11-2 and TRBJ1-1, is EAGVAQSPRYKIIEKRQSVAFWCNPISGHATLYWYQQILGQGPKLLIQFQNNGVVDDSQLPKDRFSAERLKGVDSTLKIQPAKLEDSAVYLCASRRSQGIITEAFFGQGTRLTVV.

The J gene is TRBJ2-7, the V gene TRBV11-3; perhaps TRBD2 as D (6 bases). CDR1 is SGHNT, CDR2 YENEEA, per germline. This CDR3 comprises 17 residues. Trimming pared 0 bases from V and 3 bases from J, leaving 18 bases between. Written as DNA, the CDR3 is TGTGCCAGCAGCTTAGATCCCCTCGGAGGGGTTAACTACGAGCAGTACTTC. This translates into CASSLDPLGGVNYEQYF.

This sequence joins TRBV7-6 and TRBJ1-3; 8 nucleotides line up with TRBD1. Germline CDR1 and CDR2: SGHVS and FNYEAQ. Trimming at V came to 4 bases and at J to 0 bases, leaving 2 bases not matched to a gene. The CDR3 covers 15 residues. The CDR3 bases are TGTGCCAGCAGCTGGGACAGGAGCTCTGGAAACACCATATATTTT. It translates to CASSWDRSSGNTIYF.

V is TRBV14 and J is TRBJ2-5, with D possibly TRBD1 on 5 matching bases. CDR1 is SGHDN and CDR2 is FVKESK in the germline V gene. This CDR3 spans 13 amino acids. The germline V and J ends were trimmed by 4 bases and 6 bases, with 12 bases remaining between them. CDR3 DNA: TGTGCCAGCAGCCTGACAGCTATGAAGACCCAGTACTTC. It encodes CASSLTAMKTQYF.

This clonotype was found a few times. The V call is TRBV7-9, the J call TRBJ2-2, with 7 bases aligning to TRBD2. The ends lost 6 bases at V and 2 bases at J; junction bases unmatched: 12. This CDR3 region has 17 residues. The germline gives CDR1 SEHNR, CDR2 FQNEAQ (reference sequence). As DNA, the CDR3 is TGTGCCAGCAGTCATACCCGGGACTACCCAAACACCGGGGAGCTGTTTTTT. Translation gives CASSHTRDYPNTGELFF.

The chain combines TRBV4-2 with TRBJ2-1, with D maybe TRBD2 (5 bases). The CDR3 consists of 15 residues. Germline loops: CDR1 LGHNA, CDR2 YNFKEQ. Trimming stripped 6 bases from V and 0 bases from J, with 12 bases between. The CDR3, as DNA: TGTGCCAGCAGTCCGGACTTTCTCTCCTACAATGAGCAGTTCTTC. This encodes CASSPDFLSYNEQFF.

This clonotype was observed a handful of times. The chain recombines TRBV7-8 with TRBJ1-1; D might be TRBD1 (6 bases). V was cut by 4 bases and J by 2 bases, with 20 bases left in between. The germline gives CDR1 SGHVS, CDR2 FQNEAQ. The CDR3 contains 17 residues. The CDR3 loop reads CASSSLGEGVRNTEAFF. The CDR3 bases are TGTGCCAGCAGCTCCCTGGGGGAGGGGGTTCGAAACACTGAAGCTTTCTTT.

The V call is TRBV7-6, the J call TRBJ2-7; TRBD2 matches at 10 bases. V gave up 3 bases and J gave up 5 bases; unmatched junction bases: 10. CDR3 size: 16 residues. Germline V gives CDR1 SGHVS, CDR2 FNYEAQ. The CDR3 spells CASSLGIAGGLHEQYF. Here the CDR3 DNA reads TGTGCCAGCAGCTTGGGGATAGCGGGAGGACTCCACGAGCAGTACTTC.

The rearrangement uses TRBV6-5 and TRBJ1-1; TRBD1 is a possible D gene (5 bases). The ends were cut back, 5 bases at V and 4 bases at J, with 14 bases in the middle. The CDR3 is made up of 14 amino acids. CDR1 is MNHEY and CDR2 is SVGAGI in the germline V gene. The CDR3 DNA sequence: TGTGCCAGCAGTCTCCAGACAGCGGGCACTGAAGCTTTCTTT. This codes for CASSLQTAGTEAFF.

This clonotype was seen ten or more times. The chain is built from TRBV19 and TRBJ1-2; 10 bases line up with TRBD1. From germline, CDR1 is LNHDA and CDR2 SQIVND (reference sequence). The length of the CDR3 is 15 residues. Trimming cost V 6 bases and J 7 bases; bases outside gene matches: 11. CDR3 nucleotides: TGTGCCAGTAGCAAACCCTCCGACAGGGGGCTTGGCTACACCTTC. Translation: CASSKPSDRGLGYTF.